This T cell receptor beta chain was sequenced in a study of cytomegalovirus exposure and HLA in healthy donors. Overall study: A later analysis reported the same platform for the roughly 120 validation repertoires and the 666 first-cohort repertoires. Broader study findings: Reports credit the classifier with highly specific, highly sensitive diagnosis of cytomegalovirus status. The study flagged around 160 TCR beta chains as cytomegalovirus-associated. Rarity characterized most TCR sequences, yet some public TCRs appeared in many donors.

The CDR3 contains 16 residues. The V and J ends lost 2 bases and 1 base respectively, with 11 bases between them. Per germline, CDR1 MNHEY and CDR2 SMNVEV (reference sequence). Notes on this clone: Its antigen is as yet unknown.

The table came from immunoSEQ multiplex PCR; TCRdb's copy has only in-frame clones and leaves some out. Of 130,000 or so clones in the sample, roughly nine tenths are singletons; the top ten hold more than 1%. The sequencing sample was made of PBMCs. The gene calls are TRBV27 and TRBJ1-4; D is uncertain. The origin of this receptor is a woman in her late teens or twenties in good health and CMV-seronegative. The CDR3 reads CASSLTQFVTNEKLFF. The CDR3 nucleotides are TGTGCCAGCAGTTTAACACAGTTTGTAACTAATGAAAAACTGTTTTTT.